This T cell receptor (beta chain) was sequenced for a study of shared T cell receptors in the human thymus. The method was immunoSEQ multiplex PCR; TCRdb's version includes in-frame clones alone and lacks a portion of them. The sample shows hundreds of thousands of clones, approximately 89% of them seen only once. CDR1 is MNHEY, CDR2 SVGAGI, per germline. V lost 2 bases to trimming and J lost 3 bases; unmatched junction nucleotides: 0. The CDR3 covers 13 residues. The sample was also reused in another study, on human thymus T cells. That work states: Resections from corrective heart surgery provided thymus tissue.

The chain couples TRBV6-5 to TRBJ1-2; 7 bases fit TRBD1. This sequence was found in a boy less than two years old with a congenital heart defect. Sequencing used thymocytes. In DNA form, the CDR3 reads TGTGCCAGCAGTTACCAGGGGGACTATGGCTACACCTTC. The encoded protein is CASSYQGDYGYTF.